The clone carrying this T cell receptor beta chain was seen a few times. The V end was cut by 4 bases, the J end by 0 bases, with 16 bases between. Germline V lookup: CDR1 MDHEN, CDR2 SYDVKM. The CDR3 is 17 amino acids. This sample is part of a study of T cells in Graves' hyperthyroidism and ophthalmopathy. Researchers amplified the TCR beta CDR3 regions from RNA transcripts. The TCR CDR3 was amplified in a first-round RT-PCR using the HTBI primer set. TCRdb reanalysed the multiplex PCR reads using MiXCR and keeps one entry per CDR3 protein. The data contain around 500,000 distinct CDR3 sequences, approximately 23% of them singletons.

Sequencing was done on a sample of blood. This clonotype was obtained from a woman between 70 and 85 years old with Graves' ophthalmopathy. V gene TRBV28 combines with J gene TRBJ2-1; tentatively, D is TRBD2 (6 bases). The CDR3 loop is CASSSQAGGASYNEQFF. The CDR3 nucleotides are TGTGCCAGCAGTTCCCAGGCCGGGGGAGCCTCCTACAATGAGCAGTTCTTC.